Listed below are T cell receptor beta chains from one sample, sequenced in a study of blood T cell repertoires in COVID-19. Profiled with immunoSEQ multiplex PCR; TCRdb holds only in-frame clones, not every one. This sample yields more than 400,000 clones, of which 70% to 90% are seen a single time; roughly 3.2% belongs to the top ten. The specimen sequenced was peripheral blood. The receptor set was obtained from a human donor in a cohort sampled during active COVID-19. The CDR3 runs from the conserved cysteine through the conserved F or W. A D gene is named only where the DNA matches it firmly. Not every row has a clone size; where given, it reads once, few, many or a size class.

>15|TRBV5-8|TRBJ2-7|TRBD1|.
TGTGCCAGCAGCCGGACAGGTGATAGGGCCTACGAGCAGTACTTC
CASSRTGDRAYEQYF
>15|TRBV9|TRBJ1-1|.|.
TGTGCCAGCAGCCTTGATCCCAGGTCAAGGACTGAAGCTTTCTTT
CASSLDPRSRTEAFF
>16|TRBV7-2|TRBJ1-5|TRBD1|.
TGTGCCAGCAGCTTATGGGGTTCGAGGGGGCCCCAGCCCCAGCATTTT
CASSLWGSRGPQPQHF
>13|TRBV2|TRBJ1-4|.|once
TGTGCCAGCAGTGTGACAGACAATGAAAAACTGTTTTTT
CASSVTDNEKLFF
>15|TRBV28|TRBJ1-4|.|.
TGTGCCAGCGGATCTCCCTTTTCGGGAGATGAAAAACTGTTTTTT
CASGSPFSGDEKLFF
>14|TRBV28|TRBJ1-4|TRBD1|.
TGTGCCAGCAGTCGACAGGGGGTTAGGGAAAAACTGTTTTTT
CASSRQGVREKLFF
>16|TRBV7-8|TRBJ2-2|.|.
TGTGCCAGCAGCTCCCCCGGGCAGGGGCCGACCGGGGAGCTGTTTTTT
CASSSPGQGPTGELFF
>15|TRBV9|TRBJ2-1|TRBD2|.
TGTGCCAGCAGCGTAGAAGGGACTAGGGGCCATGAGCAGTTCTTC
CASSVEGTRGHEQFF
>15|TRBV11-1|TRBJ1-4|TRBD1|.
TGTGCCAGCAGCTTAAAGGGACAGAGTAATGAAAAACTGTTTTTT
CASSLKGQSNEKLFF
>15|TRBV6-5|TRBJ2-5|TRBD1|.
TGTGCCAGCAGGCAGACAGGGTTGAGGCAAGAGACCCAGTACTTC
CASRQTGLRQETQYF
>13|TRBV29-1|TRBJ1-5|TRBD1|.
TGCAGCGTAGGACAGGGCTCCAATCAGCCCCAGCATTTT
CSVGQGSNQPQHF
>15|TRBV3-1/TRBV3-2|TRBJ2-7|TRBD2|.
TGTGCCAGCAGCTACGGGACTAGCGGGAGTTACGAGCAGTACTTC
CASSYGTSGSYEQYF
>13|TRBV5-1|TRBJ2-3|TRBD2|.
TGCGCCAGCAGCGGAGCGGGAGGTGCTACGCAGTATTTT
CASSGAGGATQYF
>17|TRBV27|TRBJ2-3|TRBD2|.
TGTGCCAGCAGTTTAGCGGGAGTCGATCTTGGTCCAGATACGCAGTATTTT
CASSLAGVDLGPDTQYF
>14|TRBV11-2|TRBJ1-6|TRBD1|.
TGTGCCAGCAGCTACGGGACAGGGCTGTCACCCCTCCACTTT
CASSYGTGLSPLHF
>14|TRBV7-2|TRBJ1-1|.|.
TGTGCCAGCAGCTTAGGGTGGAGGGACACTGAAGCTTTCTTT
CASSLGWRDTEAFF
>14|TRBV7-8|TRBJ1-1|TRBD1|.
TGTGCCAGCAGCTGGGACAGGGCACACACTGAAGCTTTCTTT
CASSWDRAHTEAFF
>16|TRBV10-3|TRBJ2-2|TRBD2|few
TGTGCCATCAGAATTAGCGGGAGCCGGAACACCGGGGAGCTGTTTTTT
CAIRISGSRNTGELFF
>14|TRBV28|TRBJ2-2|TRBD1|few
TGTGCCAGCACCCGGGACAGAAACACCGGGGAGCTGTTTTTT
CASTRDRNTGELFF
>18|TRBV7-3|TRBJ2-3|TRBD2|once
TGTGCCAGCAGTACCGGGACTAGCGGAACTACTAGCACAGATACGCAGTATTTT
CASSTGTSGTTSTDTQYF
>17|TRBV5-1|TRBJ1-3|TRBD1|.
TGCGCCAGCAGGGACAGGGCGGACTCTTACTCTGGAAACACCATATATTTT
CASRDRADSYSGNTIYF
>12|TRBV3-1/TRBV3-2|TRBJ1-2|TRBD1|.
TGTGCCAGCAGCGAATCAGGGGGTGGCTACACCTTC
CASSESGGGYTF
>15|TRBV6-5|TRBJ1-4|TRBD1|.
TGTGCCAGCAGTTACGACGACAGGGGTGAGGAAAAACTGTTTTTT
CASSYDDRGEEKLFF
>13|TRBV3-1/TRBV3-2|TRBJ1-2|.|.
TGTGCCAGCAGCCAAGATTCCCTCTATGGCTACACCTTC
CASSQDSLYGYTF
>13|TRBV6-6|TRBJ2-7|.|.
TGTGCCAGCACCCGGAACGGGGGCTACGAGCAGTACTTC
CASTRNGGYEQYF
>15|TRBV9|TRBJ1-1|TRBD1|.
TGTGCCAGCAGCGCAACAGGGGGCTGGAACACTGAAGCTTTCTTT
CASSATGGWNTEAFF
>16|TRBV19|TRBJ2-7|TRBD1|.
TGTGCCAGCAGTGACAGGGGGCTGGGGAGTGGCTACGAGCAGTACTTC
CASSDRGLGSGYEQYF
>13|TRBV7-2|TRBJ2-7|.|.
TGTGCCAGCAGCCCCCAGGACACAGGCGAGCAGTACTTC
CASSPQDTGEQYF
>16|TRBV19|TRBJ2-1|TRBD2|.
TGTGCCAGTAGTCTCATGGCGGGAGGGCCCCACAATGAGCAGTTCTTC
CASSLMAGGPHNEQFF
>13|TRBV6-5|TRBJ2-7|TRBD2|.
TGTGCCAGCAGTAGGACTAGCGGGTACGAGCAGTACTTC
CASSRTSGYEQYF
>15|TRBV30|TRBJ2-3|.|many
TGTGCCTGGAGTGGCCCACAGGGAAGGGCAGATACGCAGTATTTT
CAWSGPQGRADTQYF
>14|TRBV30|TRBJ1-3|.|.
TGTGCCTGGAGTGTAGGCAGGATTGGAAACACCATATATTTT
CAWSVGRIGNTIYF
>14|TRBV19|TRBJ1-1|.|.
TGTGCCAGTAGTATAAACGGAGCAGAATGGAGAGCTTTCTTT
CASSINGAEWRAFF
>13|TRBV29-1|TRBJ2-5|TRBD1|.
TGCAGCGTTGGAGGACAGGGAGAAGTGGCCCAGTACTTC
CSVGGQGEVAQYF
>15|TRBV23-1|TRBJ2-1|.|.
TGCGCCAGCAGTCAATCGGCAGGGGTCGGCGATGAGCAGTTCTTC
CASSQSAGVGDEQFF
>15|TRBV4-1|TRBJ1-2|TRBD1|once
TGCGCCAGCAGCCGTGGACCGGGACAGGGCTATGGCTACACCTTC
CASSRGPGQGYGYTF
>15|TRBV5-5|TRBJ2-5|.|.
TGTGCCAGCACCCGCCAGGGGTCCCTTCAAGAGACCCAGTACTTC
CASTRQGSLQETQYF